The present T cell receptor (beta chain) was sequenced within a study of T-cell memory formation after mild COVID-19. Study-wide results and limits: Balance between CD4 and CD8 was seen in clones contracting day 15 to 85, and a CD4+ lean was seen in later expanders. In pre-infection memory, a portion of responding clones appeared, which suggested that cross-reactive memory joined. Largely, contracting CD4+ clones fell within CM and EM, and contracting CD8+ clones within EMRA.

This clonotype turned up a few times. Antigen specificity is unknown. After 5'RACE with constant-segment primers, TCR alpha and TCR beta cDNA libraries carrying sample barcodes and UMIs were obtained. TCRdb re-analysed the 5' RACE reads in MiXCR, keeping a single row per CDR3 protein. The profile shows 250,000 to 300,000 distinct CDR3 sequences, around 15% of them singletons. The material sequenced was PBMCs or a T cell subset sorted from them (not recorded which). This clonotype was sampled from a man aged 18 to 29 who had mild COVID-19 (a few samples of this study predate the infection). Cell type and time point are not known.

The CDR3 here is CASSRNRDAPGYTF. CDR3 nucleotide sequence: TGTGCCAGCAGCCGGAACAGGGACGCGCCCGGCTACACCTTC. The rearrangement links TRBV9 to TRBJ1-2, with D maybe TRBD1 (6 bases). Germline CDR1 SGDLS, CDR2 YYNGEE. This CDR3 contains 14 residues. Trimming cost V 4 bases and J 8 bases, with 18 bases left between them.